The 2 T cell receptor beta chains listed next were all sequenced from one sample in a study of blood T cell repertoires in COVID-19. Profiled with immunoSEQ multiplex PCR; TCRdb holds only in-frame clones, not every one. The sample records 100,000 to 150,000 clones, around 86% being singletons. The sample taken for sequencing was peripheral blood. These receptors were collected from a woman in her sixties or seventies with COVID-19, enrolled during active disease.

The V gene is TRBV6-1, the J gene TRBJ2-1, with D perhaps matching TRBD1 (6 bases). Trimming cost V 3 bases and J 4 bases, with 7 bases left between them. The germline V gene has CDR1 MNHNS and CDR2 SASEGT. This CDR3 is 13 amino acids long. CDR3 bases: TGTGCCAGCAGTGAGCAGGGGTACAATGAGCAGTTCTTC. Translation: CASSEQGYNEQFF.

This chain links TRBV30 with TRBJ1-2, with D unclear. Trimming removed 5 bases at V and 5 bases at J, with 9 bases between. Germline V gives CDR1 GTSNPN, CDR2 SVGIG (reference sequence). The CDR3 runs 11 residues. Here the CDR3 reads CAWSGGYGYTF. The CDR3 DNA is TGTGCCTGGTCCGGCGGGTATGGCTACACCTTC.